The clone carrying this TCR beta chain was counted between two and nine times. Its antigen is as yet unknown. The sample belongs to a study of T cells in Graves' hyperthyroidism and ophthalmopathy. Findings of the study overall: Also found in blood were most expanded thyroid clonotypes above 0.001.

Using RNA transcripts as the source, TCR beta CDR3 regions were amplified. The HTBI primer set drove a first-round RT-PCR of the TCR CDR3. TCRdb recomputed calls from the multiplex PCR reads with MiXCR, one row per CDR3 protein. This sample carries approximately 700,000 distinct CDR3 sequences, 45% of them seen once, and the ten largest clones take roughly 6.5%. The V and J ends lost 7 bases and 2 bases, in that order; junction bases with no gene match: 5. This CDR3 spans 13 amino acids. Germline V gene data show CDR1 as MNHEY and CDR2 as SVGAGI. Input material: peripheral blood or thyroid tissue (not recorded which). The chain combines TRBV6-5 with TRBJ2-7, with 7 bases aligning to TRBD2. This clonotype was obtained from an adult man with Graves' disease, either hyperthyroidism or ophthalmopathy (not recorded which). The CDR3, as DNA: TGTGCCAGCAAGCCTAGCGGAACCTACGAGCAGTACTTC. It specifies CASKPSGTYEQYF.